This T cell receptor beta chain was identified in a study of molecular identifiers for immune sequencing clone quantification. There are 15 residues in the CDR3. V lost 0 bases to trimming and J lost 0 bases, with 8 bases between them. Per germline, CDR1 LGHNA and CDR2 YSLEER. It was from about 19,000 to 1,100,000 sorted cells, with 10%, 30% or 50% RNA, that naive CD8 libraries came. A CD8+CD4-CCR7+CD45RA+ phenotype served as the sorting definition for naive CD8 T cells. TCR libraries were built in bulk with a published protocol and specific TCR primers. TCRdb re-derived calls from the PCR reads in MiXCR, one entry per CDR3 protein. The profile shows under 800,000 distinct CDR3 sequences, about 25% of them singletons.

The rearrangement uses TRBV4-3 and TRBJ1-2, with D unclear. The sequencing sample was made of naive CD8+ T cells from blood, with Jurkat cell RNA spiked in. Subset of the sample: FACS-sorted CD8+CD4-CCR7+CD45RA+ naive T cells. The receptor was isolated from a human donor in good health. Some libraries in this study had Jurkat cell RNA spiked in. CDR3 region: CASSQDRSANYGYTF. CDR3 DNA sequence: TGCGCCAGCAGCCAAGACAGGAGCGCTAACTATGGCTACACCTTC.